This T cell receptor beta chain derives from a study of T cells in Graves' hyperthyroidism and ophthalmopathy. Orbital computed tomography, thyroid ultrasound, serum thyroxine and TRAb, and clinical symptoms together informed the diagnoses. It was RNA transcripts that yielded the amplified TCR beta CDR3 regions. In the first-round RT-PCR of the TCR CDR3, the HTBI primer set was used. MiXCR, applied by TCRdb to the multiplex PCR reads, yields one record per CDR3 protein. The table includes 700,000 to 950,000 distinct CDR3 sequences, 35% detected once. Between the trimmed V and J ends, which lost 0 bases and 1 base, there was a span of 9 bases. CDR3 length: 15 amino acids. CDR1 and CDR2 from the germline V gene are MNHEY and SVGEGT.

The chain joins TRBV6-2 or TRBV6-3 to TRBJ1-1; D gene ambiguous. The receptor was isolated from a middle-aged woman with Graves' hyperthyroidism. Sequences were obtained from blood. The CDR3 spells CASSYSVTRNTEAFF. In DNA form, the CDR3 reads TGTGCCAGCAGTTACTCGGTCACCAGGAACACTGAAGCTTTCTTT.